The clone carrying this T cell receptor beta chain was seen only a few times. Its target is not known. These data originate in a study of metastatic and nonmetastatic thyroid tumors. The wider study: Repertoire data that came from the blood and tumor or nodule tissue of malignant and benign thyroid patients were compared. Overall study findings and caveats: Reportedly, malignant thyroid tumors had significantly higher TCR beta diversity than benign nodules, in blood and tumor.

Germline loops: CDR1 SGHAT, CDR2 FQNNGV. V dropped 5 bases and J dropped 4; count of bases not matched to a gene: 5. The CDR3 extends over 14 amino acids. TCRdb re-clonotyped the PCR reads through MiXCR. Among approximately 35,000 clones listed, 20% to 25% were seen once. Prior to thyroid surgery, none of the patients had received any treatment. The V gene is TRBV11-2, the J gene TRBJ2-7, with 10 bases fitting TRBD2. Sequenced material: tumor tissue. This clonotype was obtained from a male donor with papillary thyroid cancer or a benign thyroid nodule (not recorded which). Some clones in this sample may be carry-over from other donors' samples. The CDR3 DNA reads as TGTGCCAGCAGCGTACAAGCGGGGGGGTACGAGCAGTACTTC. It is translated as CASSVQAGGYEQYF.